This TCR beta chain was identified during a study of T cells after yellow fever vaccination. At the level of the study: Low-cell-number fractions were prepared with SMART-Seq v4 Ultra Low Input. Study conclusions and caveats: In sorted memory subsets at day 0, almost all vaccine-responding clonotypes were below detection. Once the booster was given, most primary-vaccination clones reappeared, at about 95% for CD4 and roughly 86% for CD8.

The 5'RACE template-switching step produced TCR cDNA and added a universal primer site and UMIs. TCRdb re-derived calls from the 5' RACE reads in MiXCR, one entry per CDR3 protein. The sample shows approximately 26,000 distinct CDR3 sequences, under 5.5% of them seen only once. The CDR3 runs 14 residues. Germline loops: CDR1 SQVTM, CDR2 ANQGSEA. V was shortened by 5 bases and J by 0 bases, with 14 bases between the two germline ends. This clonotype has ten or more counts. Source: PBMCs, either bulk or a sorted T-cell subset (CD4+, CD8+, memory, or dextramer-sorted; not recorded which), taken on the day of the yellow fever booster vaccination. This chain links TRBV29-1 with TRBJ2-7; D unclear. This clonotype was sampled from a man in his late teens or twenties who received the YFV17D yellow fever vaccine. In DNA form, the CDR3 reads TGCAGCGTTTTCCTAGACTCAAGCTCCTACGAGCAGTACTTC. It encodes CSVFLDSSSYEQYF.